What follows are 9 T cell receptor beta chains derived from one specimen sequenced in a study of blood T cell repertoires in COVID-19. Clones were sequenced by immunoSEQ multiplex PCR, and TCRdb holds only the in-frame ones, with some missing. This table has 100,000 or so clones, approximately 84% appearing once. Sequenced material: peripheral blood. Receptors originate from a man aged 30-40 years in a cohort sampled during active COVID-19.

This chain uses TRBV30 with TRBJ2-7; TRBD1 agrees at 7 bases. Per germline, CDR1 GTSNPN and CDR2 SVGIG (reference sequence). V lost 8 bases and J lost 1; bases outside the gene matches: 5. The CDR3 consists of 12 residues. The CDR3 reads CAARDSSYEQYF. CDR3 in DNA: TGTGCCGCCCGGGACAGTTCCTACGAGCAGTACTTC. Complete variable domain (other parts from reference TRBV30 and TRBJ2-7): SQTIHQWPATLVQPVGSPLSLECTVEGTSNPNLYWYRQAAGRGLQLLFYSVGIGQISSEVPQNLSASRPQDRQFILSSKKLLLSDSGFYLCAARDSSYEQYFGPGTRLTVT.

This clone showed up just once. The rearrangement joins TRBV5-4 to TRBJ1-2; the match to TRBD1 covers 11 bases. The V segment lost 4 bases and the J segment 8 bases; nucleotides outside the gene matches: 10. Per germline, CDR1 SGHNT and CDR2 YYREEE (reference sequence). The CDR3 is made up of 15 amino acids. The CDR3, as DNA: TGTGCCAGCAGCCTACCCGGGACAGGGGGTAGGGGCTACACCTTC. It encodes CASSLPGTGGRGYTF.

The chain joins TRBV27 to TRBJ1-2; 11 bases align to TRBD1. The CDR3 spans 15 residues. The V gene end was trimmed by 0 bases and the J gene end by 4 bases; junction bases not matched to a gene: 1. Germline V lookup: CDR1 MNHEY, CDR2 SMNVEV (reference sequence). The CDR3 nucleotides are TGTGCCAGCAGTTTATCAGGGACAGGGGGCTATGGCTACACCTTC. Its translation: CASSLSGTGGYGYTF.

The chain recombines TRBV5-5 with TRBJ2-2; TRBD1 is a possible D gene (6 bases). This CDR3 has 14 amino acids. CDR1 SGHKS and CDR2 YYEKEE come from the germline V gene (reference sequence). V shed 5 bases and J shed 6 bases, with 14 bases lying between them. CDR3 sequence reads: CASSLAPGAGELFF. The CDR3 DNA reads TGTGCCAGCAGTTTAGCCCCAGGGGCCGGGGAGCTGTTTTTT.

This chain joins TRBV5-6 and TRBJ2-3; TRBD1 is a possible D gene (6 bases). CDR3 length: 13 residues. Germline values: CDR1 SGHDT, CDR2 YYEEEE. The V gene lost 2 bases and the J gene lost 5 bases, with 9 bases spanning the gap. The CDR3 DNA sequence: TGTGCCAGCAGCTTAACAGGGATAGATACGCAGTATTTT. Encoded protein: CASSLTGIDTQYF. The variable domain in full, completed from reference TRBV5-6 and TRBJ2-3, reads DAGVTQSPTHLIKTRGQQVTLRCSPKSGHDTVSWYQQALGQGPQFIFQYYEEEERQRGNFPDRFSGHQFPNYSSELNVNALLLGDSALYLCASSLTGIDTQYFGPGTRLTVL.

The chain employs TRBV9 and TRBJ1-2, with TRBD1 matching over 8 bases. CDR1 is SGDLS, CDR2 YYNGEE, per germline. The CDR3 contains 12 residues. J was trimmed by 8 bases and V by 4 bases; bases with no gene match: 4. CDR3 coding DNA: TGTGCCAGCAGCCAAAGGACAGGGGGCTACACCTTC. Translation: CASSQRTGGYTF.

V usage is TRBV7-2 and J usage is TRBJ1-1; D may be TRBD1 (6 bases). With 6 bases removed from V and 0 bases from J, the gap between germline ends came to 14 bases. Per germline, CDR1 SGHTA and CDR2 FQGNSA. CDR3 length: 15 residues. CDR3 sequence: CASRDSGRLNTEAFF. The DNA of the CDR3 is TGTGCCAGCAGGGACAGTGGGCGGTTGAACACTGAAGCTTTCTTT. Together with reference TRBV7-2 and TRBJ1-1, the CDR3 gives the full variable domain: GAGVSQSPSNKVTEKGKDVELRCDPISGHTALYWYRQSLGQGLEFLIYFQGNSAPDKSGLPSDRFSAERTGGSVSTLTIQRTQQEDSAVYLCASRDSGRLNTEAFFGQGTRLTVV.

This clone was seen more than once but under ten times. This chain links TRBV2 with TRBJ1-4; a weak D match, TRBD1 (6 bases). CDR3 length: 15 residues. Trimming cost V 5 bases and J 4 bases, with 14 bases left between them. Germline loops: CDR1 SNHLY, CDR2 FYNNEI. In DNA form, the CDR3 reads TGTGCCAGCAGTCGGGGGGGCGCCGGTAATGAAAAACTGTTTTTT. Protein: CASSRGGAGNEKLFF.

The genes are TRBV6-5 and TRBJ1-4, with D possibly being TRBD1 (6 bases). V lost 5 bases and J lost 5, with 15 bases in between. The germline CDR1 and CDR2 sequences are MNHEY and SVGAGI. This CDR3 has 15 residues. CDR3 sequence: CASSPNGRGNEKLFF. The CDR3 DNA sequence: TGTGCCAGCAGTCCCAACGGGAGGGGGAATGAAAAACTGTTTTTT.